This TCR beta chain was obtained from a study of blood T cell repertoires in COVID-19. Profiling relied on immunoSEQ multiplex PCR, and the TCRdb table lists in-frame clones only, not all of them. The sample consists of 150,000 to 200,000 clones, around 89% of them appearing once. This CDR3 region has 14 residues. The V end lost 5 bases, the J end lost 3 bases, and 11 bases lay between the germline ends. The germline CDR1 and CDR2 sequences are MNHEY and SVGEGT. The J gene is TRBJ1-3, the V gene TRBV6-2 or TRBV6-3, with D hard to call. Material: PBMCs or T cells enriched from blood (not recorded which). The receptor comes from a woman between 50 and 59 years old who had recovered from COVID-19. CDR3 in amino acids: CASSQGVGGNTIYF. The CDR3 nucleotides are TGTGCCAGCAGTCAAGGAGTCGGTGGAAACACCATATATTTT.